This record covers a single T cell receptor beta chain. The target antigen is unknown. This entry is derived from a study of vaccination and CD4 T cells after COVID-19. The V end lost 4 bases, the J end lost 3 bases, and 10 bases lay between the germline ends. The CDR3 is 13 amino acids. Treatment described: approximately nine-day PBMC culture with coronavirus spike peptide pools or control peptides (ViraFEST assay). Harvesting of the unexposed donor's CD4+ T cells predated the COVID-19 pandemic (2011-2018). Sequencing of the DNA from cultured CD4+ T cells was carried out with the Oncomine TCR Beta short-read assay. TCRdb processed the PCR reads anew with MiXCR; each CDR3 protein has one entry. The table includes approximately 7,000 distinct CDR3 sequences, less than 40% detected once.

Input material: CD4+ T cells from blood, cultured in vitro. The rearrangement uses TRBV12-3 or TRBV12-4 and TRBJ2-7, with D perhaps TRBD1 (5 bases). The clonotype was recovered from a human donor in good health. The CDR3 loop reads CASSSAGIYEQYF. CDR3 nucleotide sequence: TGTGCCAGCAGTTCGGCAGGGATCTACGAGCAGTACTTC.